Following are 29 T cell receptor beta chains from one sample sequenced in a study of shared clonotypes between healthy human individuals. Terminally differentiated effector memory CD45RA+ cells were left out of the naive CD8 fraction, which was CD45RO-negative and positively selected for CCR7. Using immunoSEQ multiplex PCR, the repertoire was profiled, and TCRdb retains in-frame clones only, with some absent. The sample yields about 2.1 million clones, about 93% seen once. The sequenced sample was naive CD8+ T cells from PBMCs. The receptors here all came from a man aged 18-30 years in good health. Some clones in this sample may be carry-over from other donors' samples.

The V call is TRBV7-2, the J call TRBJ2-7; 8 bases align to TRBD1. This CDR3 is 13 amino acids long. Looked up from germline, CDR1 is SGHTA and CDR2 is FQGNSA. Trimming at V came to 7 bases and at J to 7 bases, leaving 9 bases not matched to a gene. As DNA, the CDR3 is TGTGCCAGCACCAGGGGGCCCGGGGGAGAGCAGTACTTC. This translates into CASTRGPGGEQYF.

V and J are TRBV28 and TRBJ1-4; D is unresolved. This CDR3 contains 17 residues. Trimming shortened V by 5 bases and J by 5 bases, and 21 bases separated the two germline ends. Germline V gene lookup returns CDR1 MDHEN and CDR2 SYDVKM. The CDR3 protein is CASSPIDWGSSNEKLFF. CDR3 bases: TGTGCCAGCAGTCCCATAGATTGGGGATCCTCGAATGAAAAACTGTTTTTT.

This chain links TRBV6-5 with TRBJ1-2, with D perhaps matching TRBD1 (5 bases). The CDR3 consists of 14 residues. Trimming shortened V by 6 bases and J by 3 bases, and 14 bases separated the two germline ends. Germline V CDR1 and CDR2: MNHEY, SVGAGI. The CDR3 DNA reads as TGTGCCAGCAGCCGGGGCGTTAATGACTATGGCTACACCTTC. It translates to CASSRGVNDYGYTF.

The J gene is TRBJ2-7, the V gene TRBV7-9; 8 nucleotides match TRBD2. Germline CDR1 SEHNR, CDR2 FQNEAQ (reference sequence). With 4 bases clipped from V and 0 bases from J, the junction kept 8 bases outside the gene matches. The CDR3 contains 16 residues. The CDR3 here is CASSSFSGSSSYEQYF. CDR3 DNA: TGTGCCAGCAGCTCCTTCAGCGGGAGCAGCTCCTACGAGCAGTACTTC.

This chain connects TRBV27 to TRBJ2-7; D not certain. Trimming left V 3 bases short and J 2 bases short, with 11 bases between. The germline gives CDR1 MNHEY, CDR2 SMNVEV (reference sequence). The CDR3 runs to 14 residues. CDR3 nucleotides: TGTGCCAGCAGTTTTATATCTACCCCCTACGAGCAGTACTTC. Translating it yields CASSFISTPYEQYF.

The table lists this clone with a few counts. The identical CDR3 is also encoded by other nucleotide sequences in the sample. The chain couples TRBV9 to TRBJ1-5; 7 bases are shared with TRBD1. The germline V gene has CDR1 SGDLS and CDR2 YYNGEE. V shed 4 bases and J 0 bases; nucleotides not matched to a gene: 4. This CDR3 contains 15 residues. The CDR3 here is CASSPTGNSNQPQHF. The CDR3 nucleotides are TGTGCCAGCAGCCCGACAGGGAATAGCAATCAGCCCCAGCATTTT.

The chain combines TRBV10-2 with TRBJ1-1, with 8 positions matching TRBD1. The V gene end was trimmed by 4 bases and the J gene end by 0 bases; junction bases not matched to a gene: 10. This CDR3 contains 17 residues. The V gene's germline CDR1 is WSHSY and CDR2 SAAADI. The CDR3 region has the DNA TGCGCCAGCAGTGTAACAGGGGGGAGGGGTATGAACACTGAAGCTTTCTTT. Translated: CASSVTGGRGMNTEAFF.

V and J are TRBV5-5 and TRBJ2-7; D is uncertain. CDR1 is SGHKS, CDR2 YYEKEE, per germline (reference sequence). The V gene lost 0 bases and the J gene lost 0 bases, with 7 bases spanning the gap. The CDR3 consists of 14 residues. The CDR3 sequence is CASSLDGSSYEQYF. CDR3 DNA: TGTGCCAGCAGCTTGGATGGCAGCTCCTACGAGCAGTACTTC.

Concerning this clone: The sample holds other DNA sequences that translate to the same CDR3. The CDR3 DNA is TGTGCCTGGAGTCCTGGGACTGAAGCTTTCTTT. Protein sequence: CAWSPGTEAFF. The V and J genes are TRBV30 and TRBJ1-1; D uncertain. Germline CDR1 is GTSNPN and CDR2 is SVGIG (reference sequence). Trimming shortened V by 2 bases and J by 5 bases, and 6 bases separated the two germline ends. The CDR3 has 11 amino acids.

The CDR3 sequence is CASSQDRSLGAMNTEAFF. The DNA for the CDR3 is TGCGCCAGCAGCCAAGACAGATCCTTGGGGGCCATGAACACTGAAGCTTTCTTT. The J gene is TRBJ1-1, the V gene TRBV4-3, with D possibly TRBD1 on 6 matching bases. The CDR3 has 18 amino acids. Trimming removed 0 bases from V and 0 bases from J, with 17 bases in between. Per germline, CDR1 LGHNA and CDR2 YSLEER.

To note about this clone: Other DNA sequences in this specimen translate into the identical CDR3. The V call is TRBV28, the J call TRBJ2-2, with a possible D match to TRBD1 (5 bases). Per germline, CDR1 MDHEN and CDR2 SYDVKM. The CDR3 extends over 14 amino acids. V lost 3 bases to trimming and J lost 2 bases, with 7 bases between them. The CDR3 DNA reads TGTGCCAGCAGTTTCACAGGAAACACCGGGGAGCTGTTTTTT. Protein: CASSFTGNTGELFF. Looking up the rest from reference TRBV28 and TRBJ2-2 gives the full variable domain: DVKVTQSSRYLVKRTGEKVFLECVQDMDHENMFWYRQDPGLGLRLIYFSYDVKMKEKGDIPEGYSVSREKKERFSLILESASTNQTSMYLCASSFTGNTGELFFGEGSRLTVL.

In DNA, the CDR3 is TGTGCCAGCAGTGAATCGCATTCCTACAATGAGCAGTTCTTC. Amino acids: CASSESHSYNEQFF. The chain recombines TRBV25-1 with TRBJ2-1; D is ambiguous. V lost 1 base and J lost 1, with 5 bases in between. Per the germline V gene, CDR1 is MGHDK and CDR2 is SYGVNS. The CDR3 is 14 residues long.

V usage is TRBV7-9 and J usage is TRBJ2-1; D might be TRBD2 (6 bases). This CDR3 spans 15 amino acids. The germline V gene encodes CDR1 SEHNR and CDR2 FQNEAQ (reference sequence). V lost 7 bases and J 7 bases, leaving 20 bases between the germline ends. CDR3 coding DNA: TGTGCCAGCATCTCGGGAAGCGGGCTACAGAATGAGCAGTTCTTC. As protein: CASISGSGLQNEQFF.

The chain uses TRBV5-4 and TRBJ1-1; 9 bases are a match to TRBD1. V was pared by 5 bases and J by 3 bases, with 5 bases of the junction left unmatched. CDR3 length: 14 residues. CDR1 SGHNT and CDR2 YYREEE come from the germline V gene (reference sequence). This CDR3 is CASSIDRGYTEAFF. Written as DNA, the CDR3 is TGTGCCAGCAGTATTGACAGGGGGTACACTGAAGCTTTCTTT. Full variable domain (remainder filled in from reference TRBV5-4 and TRBJ1-1): ETGVTQSPTHLIKTRGQQVTLRCSSQSGHNTVSWYQQALGQGPQFIFQYYREEENGRGNFPPRFSGLQFPNYSSELNVNALELDDSALYLCASSIDRGYTEAFFGQGTRLTVV.

The rearrangement joins TRBV4-2 to TRBJ2-1; TRBD2 agrees at 12 bases. J gave up 6 bases and V 4 bases, and 7 bases lay outside the gene matches. The germline gives CDR1 LGHNA, CDR2 YNFKEQ. There are 16 residues in the CDR3. The CDR3 DNA reads as TGTGCCAGCAGCCCCGTGACTAGCGGGGGATCCAATGAGCAGTTCTTC. Encoded protein: CASSPVTSGGSNEQFF.

This chain joins TRBV11-2 and TRBJ1-1, with D possibly being TRBD1 (5 bases). The CDR3 consists of 14 residues. Per the germline V gene, CDR1 is SGHAT and CDR2 is FQNNGV. Between the trimmed V and J ends, which lost 5 bases and 6 bases, there was a span of 16 bases. The CDR3 DNA follows: TGTGCCAGCAGCCCCTGGGCCCCGGGGGCTGAAGCTTTCTTT. As protein: CASSPWAPGAEAFF.

V usage is TRBV7-6 and J usage is TRBJ2-5; D uncertain. The germline CDR1 and CDR2 sequences are SGHVS and FNYEAQ. Trimming removed 4 bases from V and 5 bases from J, with 11 bases in between. The CDR3 loop spans 13 amino acids. The CDR3 loop reads CASSYELWETQYF. The CDR3 DNA reads TGTGCCAGCAGCTATGAGTTGTGGGAGACCCAGTACTTC.

The gene calls are TRBV19 and TRBJ2-3, with D tentatively TRBD1 or TRBD2 (5 bases each). V dropped 8 bases and J dropped 5 bases, with 20 bases sitting between them. The CDR3 has 15 residues. The V gene's germline CDR1 is LNHDA and CDR2 SQIVND (reference sequence). The CDR3 DNA is TGTGCCAGTCTCCCGTGGGCTGGGGCGGGAGATACGCAGTATTTT. It yields the protein CASLPWAGAGDTQYF.

This chain links TRBV11-3 with TRBJ2-2; either TRBD1 or TRBD2 may supply D (5 bases each). Deletions cut 5 bases from V and 4 bases from J, with 14 bases between. This CDR3 has 15 amino acids. The germline V gene encodes CDR1 SGHNT and CDR2 YENEEA. The CDR3 DNA sequence: TGTGCCAGCAGCCTATCAAGAGGGGCCACCGGGGAGCTGTTTTTT. Translating gives CASSLSRGATGELFF.

The chain recombines TRBV9 with TRBJ1-4; D might be TRBD1 (6 bases). Germline assignment: CDR1 SGDLS and CDR2 YYNGEE. The CDR3 runs 15 residues. V shed 3 bases and J shed 4 bases, with 13 bases lying between them. The CDR3 is CASSGGGPDNEKLFF. The CDR3 DNA reads as TGTGCCAGCAGCGGAGGGGGTCCCGATAATGAAAAACTGTTTTTT.

This sequence joins TRBV27 and TRBJ2-1; 7 bases are a match to TRBD2. Germline-derived CDR1 and CDR2 are MNHEY and SMNVEV (reference sequence). CDR3 length equals 15 residues. V trimming: 6 bases; J trimming: 5 bases; junction bases outside the gene matches: 10. CDR3 DNA sequence: TGTGCCAGCAGCCCGGGACTACCAAACGACAATGAGCAGTTCTTC. As protein: CASSPGLPNDNEQFF.

The table lists this clone with a count of one. J is TRBJ2-1 and V is TRBV11-3, with 10 bases aligning to TRBD2. The V segment lost 5 bases and the J segment 8 bases; nucleotides outside the gene matches: 15. This CDR3 has 17 residues. Germline V gene data show CDR1 as SGHNT and CDR2 as YENEEA. CDR3 DNA: TGTGCCAGCAGCCCTCACTCCCCTAGCGGGAGTCGAGATGAGCAGTTCTTC. Translation: CASSPHSPSGSRDEQFF.

This clone was found once. The chain combines TRBV6-6 with TRBJ2-2; 9 bases align to TRBD1. CDR1 MNHNY and CDR2 SVGAGI come from the germline V gene (reference sequence). The CDR3 has 15 amino acids. Trimming removed 4 bases from V and 4 bases from J; junction bases left unmatched: 4. This CDR3 is CASSSDRGFTGELFF. The CDR3 bases are TGTGCCAGCAGTTCGGACAGGGGATTCACCGGGGAGCTGTTTTTT.

The CDR3 DNA is TGTGCCAGCAGTCCGGGGGAAGTCGGAAACACCATATATTTT. Protein: CASSPGEVGNTIYF. The V call is TRBV6-5, the J call TRBJ1-3; weak D call: TRBD1 (5 bases). The germline V gene has CDR1 MNHEY and CDR2 SVGAGI. The CDR3 is 14 residues long. V was shortened by 5 bases and J by 4 bases, with 12 bases between the two germline ends.

This chain joins TRBV7-9 and TRBJ1-3; D is unresolved. V was cut by 2 bases and J by 6 bases, with 5 bases left in between. The CDR3 length is 12 residues. Germline-derived CDR1 and CDR2 are SEHNR and FQNEAQ (reference sequence). The CDR3 DNA follows: TGTGCCAGCAGCTTATTTCCAAACACCATATATTTT. It translates to CASSLFPNTIYF.

A single count supports this clone. The chain uses TRBV19 and TRBJ2-7, with D possibly matching TRBD1 (5 bases). CDR3 length: 12 amino acids. Deletions cut 3 bases from V and 6 bases from J, with 9 bases between. The germline CDR1 and CDR2 sequences are LNHDA and SQIVND (reference sequence). This CDR3 reads CASSIRGLEQYF. The CDR3 bases are TGTGCCAGTAGTATTAGGGGTCTCGAGCAGTACTTC.

The gene calls are TRBV7-9 and TRBJ2-5; TRBD2 matches at 7 bases. Per the germline V gene, CDR1 is SEHNR and CDR2 is FQNEAQ (reference sequence). Trimming cost V 3 bases and J 2 bases; bases outside gene matches: 6. The CDR3 is 15 residues long. The CDR3 region is CASSLRLARQETQYF. The CDR3 DNA reads as TGTGCCAGCAGCTTGAGACTAGCCCGGCAAGAGACCCAGTACTTC.

V usage is TRBV13 and J usage is TRBJ2-5; perhaps D is TRBD1 or TRBD2 (5 bases each). This CDR3 spans 16 amino acids. Per germline, CDR1 PRHDT and CDR2 FYEKMQ (reference sequence). V was clipped by 4 bases and J by 3 bases, with 18 bases between them. The CDR3 spells CASSSRGATGKETQYF. In nucleotides, the CDR3 is TGTGCCAGCAGCTCCCGGGGTGCAACAGGAAAAGAGACCCAGTACTTC.

This clone was seen a single time. The V gene is TRBV4-3, the J gene TRBJ2-1; D is uncertain. Per the germline V gene, CDR1 is LGHNA and CDR2 is YSLEER. The CDR3 extends over 13 amino acids. The V end lost 5 bases, the J end lost 7 bases, and 12 bases lay between the germline ends. The CDR3 reads CASSKVDQNEQFF. The DNA for the CDR3 is TGCGCCAGCAGCAAAGTAGATCAGAATGAGCAGTTCTTC.